This T cell receptor (beta chain) was recovered during a study of cytomegalovirus exposure and HLA in healthy donors. General study results and limits: Cytomegalovirus status was reportedly diagnosed by the classifier with high specificity and sensitivity. At a 0.05 false discovery rate, a later analysis found about 17,000 TCR beta sequences to be associated with HLA alleles. It was about 150 TCR beta chains that were listed as cytomegalovirus-associated.

Note on this clone: The antigen is undetermined.

13 Jbeta primers and 60 Vbeta primers were used for the PCR. Profiling relied on immunoSEQ multiplex PCR, and the TCRdb table lists in-frame clones only, not all of them. The table lists about 140,000 clones, around four fifths of them singletons, with about 2.2% in the top ten. In germline, CDR1 is MNHEY, CDR2 SMNVEV (reference sequence). With V trimmed by 6 bases and J by 5 bases, 7 bases remained unmatched. The CDR3 extends over 14 amino acids. The rearrangement links TRBV27 to TRBJ2-1, with TRBD2 matching over 7 bases. This receptor was taken from a man aged 25 to 40 in good health and CMV-seronegative. Sequences were obtained from PBMCs. The CDR3 loop reads CASRASGIDNEQFF. DNA for the CDR3: TGTGCCAGCAGGGCTAGCGGTATTGACAATGAGCAGTTCTTC.